Listed below are T cell receptor beta chains from one sample, sequenced in a study of blood T cell repertoires in COVID-19. The repertoire was sequenced with immunoSEQ multiplex PCR; TCRdb's copy has only in-frame clones and lacks some. The data show about 230,000 clones, over 80% seen once. The sequenced sample consisted of peripheral blood. Receptor source: a man aged 35 to 55 with acute or convalescent COVID-19. Each CDR3 is given with its conserved first and last residue. Each record gives: V gene, J gene, CDR3 length, CDR3 protein.

TRBV5-4	TRBJ2-2	14	CASSYMSNTGELFF
TRBV7-9	TRBJ2-7	14	CASSPDRFTYEQYF
TRBV2	TRBJ1-2	13	CASSRDREDGYTF
TRBV5-4	TRBJ2-7	15	CASSLGGRTSYEQYF
TRBV5-1	TRBJ2-3	15	CASSLRLAGADTQYF
TRBV10-3	TRBJ1-2	13	CAISDRGNYGYTF
TRBV10-3	TRBJ1-3	17	CAISESGTLGGVDTIYF
TRBV9	TRBJ1-1	15	CASSVLQTGNTEAFF
TRBV7-9	TRBJ1-2	16	CASSPRVTSRLYGYTF
TRBV30	TRBJ2-7	16	CAWSVTRVRPPDEQYF
TRBV6-5	TRBJ1-1	12	CASSPSGRVAFF
TRBV29-1	TRBJ1-2	13	CSVVQGMGYGYTF
TRBV6-5	TRBJ1-1	15	CASSLSRVEGAEVFF
TRBV19	TRBJ2-1	15	CASSPAEPNYNEQFF
TRBV18	TRBJ1-6	14	CASSARGQTSPLHF
TRBV28	TRBJ2-3	18	CASSPQPGSAGGPDTQYF
TRBV19	TRBJ2-7	15	CASSMTGTGANEQYF
TRBV18	TRBJ2-3	16	CASSRDSGANTDTQYF
TRBV29-1	TRBJ1-1	13	CSVGTGGYTEAFF
TRBV6-5	TRBJ2-3	14	CAGGARELADTQYF
TRBV2	TRBJ1-1	14	CASSIQGSLTEAFF
TRBV29-1	TRBJ2-7	14	CSVEKVGQGGEQYF
TRBV30	TRBJ1-5	15	CAWGPEGRGNQPQHF
TRBV11-1	TRBJ2-7	15	CASSITGTGATEQYF
TRBV4-2	TRBJ1-5	13	CASSAGGDQPQHF
TRBV7-7	TRBJ2-5	15	CASSLVQGAPETQYF
TRBV7-2	TRBJ1-2	12	CASSPIAVGYTF
TRBV16	TRBJ1-2	13	CASSQSTVHGYTF